This T cell receptor (beta chain) derives from a study of beta chain features in type 1 diabetes. General observations from the study: Whether HLA type influences TCRB rearrangement remained unresolved here. People with Type 1 diabetes carried modestly yet significantly shorter TCRB CDR3s in all four CD4+ subsets. An over-representation of cells with high TCR expression could result from cDNA sequencing.

The CDR3 spans 16 residues. V lost 0 bases, J lost 6 bases, and 15 bases lay in between. CDR1 WNHNN and CDR2 SYGVQD come from the germline V gene (reference sequence). This clone turned up a few times. Antigen unknown. The study reverse transcribed the entire isolated RNA, so it sequenced expressed TCRB transcripts. Method: immunoSEQ multiplex PCR; TCRdb's copy keeps in-frame clones and lacks some. Counted here are over 700,000 clones, about a sixth occurring once; the ten biggest clones make up 0.02% to 0.025%. Based on CD45RO/CCR7/CD25/CD127/CD95/CD27, CD4+ regulatory, stem cell-like memory, naive and central memory cells were sorted.

The sequence derives from a woman aged 18 to 35 in good health. V is TRBV10-1 and J is TRBJ2-1; D may be TRBD1 (6 bases). Sequencing used naive CD4+ T cells from blood. The CDR3 DNA follows: TGCGCCAGCAGTGAGTCGGTCCCCCCCAGGGGCAATGAGCAGTTCTTC. Its translation is CASSESVPPRGNEQFF.